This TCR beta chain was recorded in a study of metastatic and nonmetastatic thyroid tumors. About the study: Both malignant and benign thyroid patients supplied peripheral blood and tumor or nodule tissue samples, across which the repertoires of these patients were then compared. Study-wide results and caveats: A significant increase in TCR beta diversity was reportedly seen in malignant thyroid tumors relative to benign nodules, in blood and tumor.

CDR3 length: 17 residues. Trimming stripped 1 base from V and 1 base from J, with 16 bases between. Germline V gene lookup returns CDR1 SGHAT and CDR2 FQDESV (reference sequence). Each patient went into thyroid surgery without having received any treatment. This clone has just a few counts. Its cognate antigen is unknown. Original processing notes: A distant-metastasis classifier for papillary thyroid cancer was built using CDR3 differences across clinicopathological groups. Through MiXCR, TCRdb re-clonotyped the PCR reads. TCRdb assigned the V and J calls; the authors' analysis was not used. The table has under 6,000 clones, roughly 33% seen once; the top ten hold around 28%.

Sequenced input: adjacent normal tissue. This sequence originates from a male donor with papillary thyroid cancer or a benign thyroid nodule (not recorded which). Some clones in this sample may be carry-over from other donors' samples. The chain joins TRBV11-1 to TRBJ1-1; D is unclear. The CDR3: CASSLEGQRPRNTEAFF. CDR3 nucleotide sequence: TGTGCCAGCAGCTTAGAAGGGCAGAGACCTAGGAACACTGAAGCTTTCTTT.